A single sample is the source of the 27 T cell receptor beta chains below, sequenced in a study of blood T cell repertoires in COVID-19. Clones were sequenced by immunoSEQ multiplex PCR, and TCRdb holds only the in-frame ones, with some missing. The sample consists of more than 110,000 clones, about 80% of them appearing once. The sample was peripheral blood. These receptor sequences come from a human donor in a cohort sampled during active COVID-19.

This clone was detected only a few times. The CDR3 sequence: CASSQGGAGTEAFF. DNA of the CDR3: TGTGCCAGCAGCCAAGGGGGGGCGGGCACTGAAGCTTTCTTT. This sequence joins TRBV7-3 and TRBJ1-1, with D possibly being TRBD1 (6 bases). Germline V gene sequence: CDR1 SGHTA, CDR2 FQGTGA. V lost 5 bases and J 4 bases, leaving 14 bases between the germline ends. This CDR3 comprises 14 residues. Filled out from reference TRBV7-3 and TRBJ1-1, the complete variable domain reads GAGVSQTPSNKVTEKGKYVELRCDPISGHTALYWYRQSLGQGPEFLIYFQGTGAADDSGLPNDRFFAVRPEGSVSTLKIQRTERGDSAVYLCASSQGGAGTEAFFGQGTRLTVV.

The chain employs TRBV3-1 (or the pseudogene TRBV3-2) and TRBJ2-5, with 8 bases identical to TRBD1. V shed 6 bases and J 2 bases; nucleotides not matched to a gene: 8. The CDR3 runs 15 residues. Germline loops: CDR1 LGHDT, CDR2 YNNKEL (reference sequence). The CDR3 here is CASRPTGARQETQYF. The CDR3 bases are TGTGCCAGCAGACCGACAGGGGCTAGACAAGAGACCCAGTACTTC.

The gene calls are TRBV20-1 and TRBJ2-3; D is undetermined. Trimming pared 0 bases from V and 7 bases from J, leaving 5 bases between. The germline gives CDR1 DFQATT, CDR2 SNEGSKA (reference sequence). The CDR3 totals 11 residues. The CDR3 nucleotides are TGCAGTGCTAGAGATAAAAATACGCAGTATTTT. This translates into CSARDKNTQYF.

The chain is built from TRBV12-3 or TRBV12-4 and TRBJ2-3; D is possibly TRBD2 (5 bases). The V end was cut by 6 bases, the J end by 9 bases, with 13 bases between. This CDR3 region has 12 residues. The CDR3 is CASSPGRETQYF. CDR3 coding DNA: TGTGCCAGCAGCCCCGGCCGGGAAACGCAGTATTTT.

V and J are TRBV18 and TRBJ1-6; D ambiguous. Trimming removed 0 bases at V and 5 bases at J, with 8 bases between. Germline assignment: CDR1 KGHSH and CDR2 LQKENI. The CDR3 consists of 15 residues. The CDR3 reads CASSPPPGNNSPLHF. CDR3 bases: TGTGCCAGCTCACCACCGCCAGGAAATAATTCACCCCTCCACTTT.

The genes are TRBV11-2 and TRBJ2-1; 9 bases are a match to TRBD2. The germline CDR1 and CDR2 sequences are SGHAT and FQNNGV. The junction had 5 bases not matched to a gene; V was cut back by 1 base and J by 4 bases. The CDR3 is 16 residues long. This chain's CDR3 is CASSLVGSGGYNEQFF. Here the CDR3 DNA reads TGTGCCAGCAGCTTAGTTGGTAGCGGGGGTTACAATGAGCAGTTCTTC.

This chain uses TRBV19 with TRBJ2-5; possible D gene TRBD2, 6 bases. V was clipped by 8 bases and J by 10 bases, with 17 bases between them. The CDR3 is made up of 12 amino acids. CDR1 and CDR2 from the germline V gene are LNHDA and SQIVND (reference sequence). The CDR3 sequence: CASGNPLGGQYF. For the CDR3, the DNA is TGTGCCAGTGGGAACCCGCTCGGGGGCCAGTACTTC.

The gene calls are TRBV5-6 and TRBJ2-3; D is perhaps TRBD2 (6 bases). This CDR3 region has 13 residues. Germline CDR1 and CDR2: SGHDT and YYEEEE. The V end was cut by 4 bases, the J end by 5 bases, with 11 bases between. In DNA, the CDR3 is TGTGCCAGCAGCGGGGACGGGGGAGATACGCAGTATTTT. Residues: CASSGDGGDTQYF.

The rearrangement uses TRBV29-1 and TRBJ1-1; D gene uncertain. The germline V gene has CDR1 SQVTM and CDR2 ANQGSEA. V gave up 4 bases and J gave up 1 base, with 13 bases separating them. The CDR3 sequence is 14 residues long. The CDR3, as DNA: TGCAGCGTTGTTAAACAGATCTCGAACACTGAAGCTTTCTTT. It yields the protein CSVVKQISNTEAFF.

The genes are TRBV5-1 and TRBJ2-1; 8 bases line up with TRBD2. Trimming cost V 4 bases and J 7 bases; bases outside gene matches: 7. Germline-derived CDR1 and CDR2 are SGHRS and YFSETQ. This CDR3 contains 14 residues. DNA of the CDR3: TGCGCCAGCAGCCCCGGGACTAGGGAGAATGAGCAGTTCTTC. Translation gives CASSPGTRENEQFF.

This clone was picked up a small number of times. The chain couples TRBV6-6 to TRBJ2-2; tentatively, D is TRBD1 (5 bases). CDR1 is MNHNY, CDR2 SVGAGI, per germline (reference sequence). Trimming cost V 9 bases and J 4 bases, with 15 bases left between them. The CDR3 runs to 14 residues. The CDR3 nucleotides are TGTGCCAGTATTAGGACACAACTCACCGGGGAGCTGTTTTTT. This codes for CASIRTQLTGELFF.

The chain employs TRBV7-3 and TRBJ2-1, with 8 positions matching TRBD2. This CDR3 has 18 amino acids. V was clipped by 2 bases and J by 0 bases; unmatched bases: 9. Germline CDR1 reads SGHTA; CDR2 reads FQGTGA. The CDR3 coding sequence is TGTGCCAGCAGCTTATCAGCGGGGGCCAGGAGCTCCTACAATGAGCAGTTCTTC. This codes for CASSLSAGARSSYNEQFF.

The gene calls are TRBV28 and TRBJ1-1; D remains ambiguous. This CDR3 comprises 12 residues. Trimming pared 1 base from V and 8 bases from J, leaving 8 bases between. CDR1 MDHEN and CDR2 SYDVKM come from the germline V gene. In nucleotides, the CDR3 is TGTGCCAGCAGTTTATCGGGGAGGGAAGCTTTCTTT. Residues: CASSLSGREAFF.

The chain's CDR3 is CATRKDRTQETQYF. The CDR3 DNA reads as TGTGCCACACGGAAAGACAGGACCCAAGAGACCCAGTACTTC. The chain employs TRBV10-3 and TRBJ2-5, with a tentative D call TRBD1 (6 bases). The CDR3 runs to 14 residues. Germline V lookup: CDR1 ENHRY, CDR2 SYGVKD. V shed 10 bases and J shed 1 base, with 16 bases lying between them.

The CDR3 nucleotides are TGCAGTGCTAGCGGGTGGGAGCAGTACTTC. Its protein is CSASGWEQYF. The chain employs TRBV20-1 and TRBJ2-7; D gene ambiguous. The CDR3 runs to 10 residues. V lost 3 bases to trimming and J lost 7 bases, with 7 bases between them. The V gene's germline CDR1 is DFQATT and CDR2 SNEGSKA (reference sequence).

V usage is TRBV5-4 and J usage is TRBJ1-4; TRBD1 matches at 7 bases. Germline values: CDR1 SGHNT, CDR2 YYREEE (reference sequence). The CDR3 contains 14 residues. Trimming removed 7 bases from V and 5 bases from J; junction bases left unmatched: 8. In DNA, the CDR3 is TGTGCCAGCGGGCCGGGACAGAAGAATGAAAAACTGTTTTTT. Protein: CASGPGQKNEKLFF.

The rearrangement joins TRBV11-1 to TRBJ2-1; 7 bases align to TRBD1. Germline CDR1 is SGHAT and CDR2 is FQDESV (reference sequence). The CDR3 covers 16 residues. The V and J ends lost 0 bases and 0 bases, in that order; junction bases with no gene match: 2. In DNA, the CDR3 is TGTGCCAGCAGCTTAGCCCGGGACAGCTCCTACAATGAGCAGTTCTTC. It yields the protein CASSLARDSSYNEQFF. Drawing the rest from reference TRBV11-1 and TRBJ2-1, the complete variable domain is EAEVAQSPRYKITEKSQAVAFWCDPISGHATLYWYRQILGQGPELLVQFQDESVVDDSQLPKDRFSAERLKGVDSTLKIQPAELGDSAMYLCASSLARDSSYNEQFFGPGTRLTVL.

The chain combines TRBV2 with TRBJ1-2, with D maybe TRBD1 (6 bases). This CDR3 contains 17 residues. V lost 2 bases to trimming and J lost 4 bases, with 20 bases between them. In germline, CDR1 is SNHLY, CDR2 FYNNEI. The CDR3 loop reads CASSEIVGRGIPYGYTF. The CDR3 DNA reads TGTGCCAGCAGTGAAATCGTGGGCAGGGGTATACCCTATGGCTACACCTTC. The whole variable domain, filled in from reference TRBV2 and TRBJ1-2, reads EPEVTQTPSHQVTQMGQEVILRCVPISNHLYFYWYRQILGQKVEFLVSFYNNEISEKSEIFDDQFSVERPDGSNFTLKIRSTKLEDSAMYFCASSEIVGRGIPYGYTFGSGTRLTVV.

This clone was seen more than once but under ten times. CDR3 nucleotide sequence: TGTGCCACCAGCAAAGCGGATAGAGCCGGGGAGCTGTTTTTT. Translated, it gives CATSKADRAGELFF. The chain recombines TRBV15 with TRBJ2-2, with D possibly being TRBD2 (5 bases). Germline values: CDR1 LNHNV, CDR2 YYDKDF (reference sequence). CDR3 size: 14 residues. V lost 4 bases to trimming and J lost 6 bases, with 12 bases between them. The full variable domain, rest sourced from reference TRBV15 and TRBJ2-2, is DAMVIQNPRYQVTQFGKPVTLSCSQTLNHNVMYWYQQKSSQAPKLLFHYYDKDFNNEADTPDNFQSRRPNTSFCFLDIRSPGLGDTAMYLCATSKADRAGELFFGEGSRLTVL.

The chain carries TRBV3-1 (or the pseudogene TRBV3-2) and TRBJ1-6, with D possibly matching TRBD1 (6 bases). Trimming cost V 0 bases and J 7 bases, with 7 bases left between them. Germline V gene sequence: CDR1 LGHDT, CDR2 YNNKEL (reference sequence). The CDR3 is 14 amino acids. CDR3 sequence reads: CASSQEGANSPLHF. CDR3 DNA sequence: TGTGCCAGCAGCCAAGAGGGGGCAAATTCACCCCTCCACTTT.

The rearrangement joins TRBV5-1 to TRBJ2-5, with 8 bases aligning to TRBD1. The length of the CDR3 is 15 residues. The germline CDR1 and CDR2 sequences are SGHRS and YFSETQ. V lost 5 bases to trimming and J lost 1 base; unmatched junction nucleotides: 7. The CDR3 loop reads CASRVRQGLQETQYF. In DNA, the CDR3 is TGCGCCAGCAGGGTTCGACAGGGGCTCCAAGAGACCCAGTACTTC.

This rearrangement joins TRBV3-1 (or the pseudogene TRBV3-2) to TRBJ2-1; TRBD1 matches at 7 bases. Looked up from germline, CDR1 is LGHDT and CDR2 is YNNKEL (reference sequence). J was trimmed by 6 bases and V by 6 bases; bases with no gene match: 8. This CDR3 contains 14 residues. The CDR3 here is CASRRQGESNEQFF. CDR3 nucleotide sequence: TGTGCCAGCAGGCGACAGGGTGAATCCAATGAGCAGTTCTTC.

This sequence joins TRBV6-2 or TRBV6-3 and TRBJ2-1; 10 nucleotides align to TRBD2. Germline trimming cut 6 bases from V and 6 bases from J; bases unmatched to any gene: 5. Germline V gene sequence: CDR1 MNHEY, CDR2 SVGEGT. The CDR3 covers 14 residues. This chain's CDR3 is CASSTSGVVNEQFF. The CDR3 DNA follows: TGTGCCAGCAGCACTAGCGGGGTAGTCAATGAGCAGTTCTTC.

The V gene is TRBV6-1, the J gene TRBJ1-6; D unresolved. Trimming stripped 3 bases from V and 11 bases from J, with 8 bases between. The CDR3 extends over 12 amino acids. Germline V gene data show CDR1 as MNHNS and CDR2 as SASEGT. CDR3 bases: TGTGCCAGCAGTGAGATACAGACACCCCTCCACTTT. This codes for CASSEIQTPLHF.

This rearrangement joins TRBV7-8 to TRBJ1-1, with a weak D call TRBD1 (6 bases). Germline loops: CDR1 SGHVS, CDR2 FQNEAQ. Between the trimmed V and J ends, which lost 5 bases and 1 base, there was a span of 11 bases. This CDR3 comprises 14 residues. The CDR3 loop reads CASSKGQRNTEAFF. In DNA form, the CDR3 reads TGTGCCAGCAGCAAGGGACAACGGAACACTGAAGCTTTCTTT. Filled out from reference TRBV7-8 and TRBJ1-1, the complete variable domain reads GAGVSQSPRYKVAKRGQDVALRCDPISGHVSLFWYQQALGQGPEFLTYFQNEAQLDKSGLPSDRFFAERPEGSVSTLKIQRTQQEDSAVYLCASSKGQRNTEAFFGQGTRLTVV.

This rearrangement joins TRBV3-1 (or the pseudogene TRBV3-2) to TRBJ2-7, with 7 bases matching TRBD1. The CDR3 totals 15 residues. From germline, CDR1 is LGHDT and CDR2 YNNKEL (reference sequence). The V and J ends lost 1 base and 2 bases, in that order; junction bases with no gene match: 5. CDR3 sequence reads: CASSQVWGQPYEQYF. CDR3 DNA sequence: TGTGCCAGCAGCCAAGTGTGGGGACAGCCCTACGAGCAGTACTTC.

This chain uses TRBV18 with TRBJ2-5, with 7 bases identical to TRBD2. V dropped 3 bases and J dropped 1; count of bases not matched to a gene: 5. The CDR3 runs 15 residues. Germline V gene sequence: CDR1 KGHSH, CDR2 LQKENI. The CDR3 sequence is CASSPGGTGQETQYF. CDR3 sequence (DNA): TGTGCCAGCTCACCGGGGGGGACTGGCCAAGAGACCCAGTACTTC. The variable domain in full, with the rest retrieved from reference TRBV18 and TRBJ2-5, is NAGVMQNPRHLVRRRGQEARLRCSPMKGHSHVYWYRQLPEEGLKFMVYLQKENIIDESGMPKERFSAEFPKEGPSILRIQQVVRGDSAAYFCASSPGGTGQETQYFGPGTRLLVL.